This T cell receptor (beta chain) was identified during a study of blood T cell repertoires in COVID-19. Overall study: Samples taken during acute and convalescent COVID-19 were collected in the United States, Italy and Spain. Sources were T cells, B-cell-depleted T cells, or PBMCs; the material itself was cDNA or gDNA.

Participants reported their clinical history, and cohort assignment relied on those reports. Two negative PCRs, clearance, or symptom resolution characterized the recovered Cohort 3 donors. The germline CDR1 and CDR2 sequences are MDHEN and SYDVKM. The junction had 15 bases not matched to a gene; V was cut back by 6 bases and J by 5 bases. CDR3 length: 16 amino acids. Using immunoSEQ multiplex PCR, the repertoire was profiled, and TCRdb retains in-frame clones only, with some absent. The sample records more than 200,000 clones, 70% to 90% being singletons. The chain couples TRBV28 to TRBJ2-7, with 8 bases fitting TRBD1. Sequences were obtained from PBMCs or T cells enriched from blood (not recorded which). The TCR sequence derives from a man aged 25-40 years who had recovered from COVID-19. In nucleotides, the CDR3 is TGTGCCAGCAGCTGGACCTGGCGGACAGGGAAGAACGAGCAGTACTTC. Its translation is CASSWTWRTGKNEQYF.